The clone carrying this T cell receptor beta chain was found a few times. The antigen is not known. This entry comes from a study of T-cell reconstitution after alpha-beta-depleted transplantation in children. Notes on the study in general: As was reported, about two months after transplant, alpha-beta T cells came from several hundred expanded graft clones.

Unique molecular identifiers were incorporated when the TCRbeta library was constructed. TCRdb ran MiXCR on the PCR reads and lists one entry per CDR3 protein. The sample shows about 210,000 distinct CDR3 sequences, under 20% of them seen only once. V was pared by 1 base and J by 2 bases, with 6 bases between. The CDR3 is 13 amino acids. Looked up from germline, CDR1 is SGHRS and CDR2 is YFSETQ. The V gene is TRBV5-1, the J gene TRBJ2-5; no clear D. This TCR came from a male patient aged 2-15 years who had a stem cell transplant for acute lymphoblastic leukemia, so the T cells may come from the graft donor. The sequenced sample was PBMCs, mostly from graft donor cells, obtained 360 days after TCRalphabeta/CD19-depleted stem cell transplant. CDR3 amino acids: CASSLSGQETQYF. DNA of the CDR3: TGCGCCAGCAGCTTGTCGGGTCAAGAGACCCAGTACTTC.